The rows below give T cell receptor beta chains drawn from one sample of a study of blood T cell repertoires in COVID-19. Only in-frame clones appear in the TCRdb table, and some are missing; sequencing was by immunoSEQ multiplex PCR. This table has 150,000 to 200,000 clones, around 84% appearing once. The specimen sequenced was peripheral blood. These receptors originate from a man aged 55-75 years with COVID-19, enrolled during active disease. CDR3s include the opening cysteine and the closing phenylalanine or tryptophan. Each record gives: CDR3 protein, CDR3 DNA, V gene, J gene, D gene, clone size. D genes are given only for firm matches. The size field is filled for only some rows; it gives once, few, many or a size class.

CDR3 protein: CASSAGQQETQYF
CDR3 DNA: TGTGCCAGCAGCGCGGGACAGCAAGAGACCCAGTACTTC
V gene: TRBV7-9
J gene: TRBJ2-5
D gene: -
clone size: -

CDR3 protein: CASSSPGTGARNTIYF
CDR3 DNA: TGTGCCAGCAGCTCCCCCGGGACAGGGGCCAGAAACACCATATATTTT
V gene: TRBV7-8
J gene: TRBJ1-3
D gene: TRBD1
clone size: -

CDR3 protein: CASTPGTGGRSPLHF
CDR3 DNA: TGTGCCAGCACCCCCGGGACAGGGGGCAGATCACCCCTCCACTTT
V gene: TRBV27
J gene: TRBJ1-6
D gene: TRBD1
clone size: -

CDR3 protein: CASSLGGLRLYNEQFF
CDR3 DNA: TGTGCCAGCAGCTTAGGCGGACTGCGACTTTACAATGAGCAGTTCTTC
V gene: TRBV11-2
J gene: TRBJ2-1
D gene: -
clone size: -

CDR3 protein: CASSPRQGDYNSPLHF
CDR3 DNA: TGTGCCAGCAGCCCCCGACAGGGTGACTATAATTCACCCCTCCACTTT
V gene: TRBV11-2
J gene: TRBJ1-6
D gene: TRBD1
clone size: -

CDR3 protein: CASSQDEAGGDQPQHF
CDR3 DNA: TGTGCCAGCAGCCAAGACGAGGCAGGCGGGGATCAGCCCCAGCATTTT
V gene: TRBV4-2
J gene: TRBJ1-5
D gene: -
clone size: -

CDR3 protein: CASSYNKRNTEAFF
CDR3 DNA: TGTGCCAGCAGTTATAACAAAAGGAACACTGAAGCTTTCTTT
V gene: TRBV6-2/TRBV6-3
J gene: TRBJ1-1
D gene: -
clone size: -

CDR3 protein: CASSSRQGYQPQHF
CDR3 DNA: TGTGCCAGCAGCTCTAGACAGGGGTATCAGCCCCAGCATTTT
V gene: TRBV7-2
J gene: TRBJ1-5
D gene: TRBD1
clone size: -

CDR3 protein: CASSQDPQQSGNTIYF
CDR3 DNA: TGTGCCAGCAGCCAAGATCCACAGCAGTCTGGAAACACCATATATTTT
V gene: TRBV4-2
J gene: TRBJ1-3
D gene: -
clone size: -

CDR3 protein: CASSQKMAQYF
CDR3 DNA: TGTGCCAGCAGCCAGAAGATGGCCCAGTACTTC
V gene: TRBV11-2
J gene: TRBJ2-5
D gene: -
clone size: -

CDR3 protein: CASSDRVNSGNTIYF
CDR3 DNA: TGTGCCAGCAGTGACCGGGTTAACTCTGGAAACACCATATATTTT
V gene: TRBV2
J gene: TRBJ1-3
D gene: -
clone size: once

CDR3 protein: CASSAGQDRGEKLFF
CDR3 DNA: TGTGCCAGCAGCGCCGGACAGGATCGAGGTGAAAAACTGTTTTTT
V gene: TRBV7-2
J gene: TRBJ1-4
D gene: TRBD1
clone size: -

CDR3 protein: CAWSVQNSGTDTQYF
CDR3 DNA: TGTGCCTGGAGTGTACAGAACTCCGGCACAGATACGCAGTATTTT
V gene: TRBV30
J gene: TRBJ2-3
D gene: -
clone size: -

CDR3 protein: CASSNQGNEQFF
CDR3 DNA: TGTGCCAGCAGCAATCAGGGCAATGAGCAGTTCTTC
V gene: TRBV7-3
J gene: TRBJ2-1
D gene: -
clone size: -

CDR3 protein: CASSPQGGGPNTEAFF
CDR3 DNA: TGTGCCAGTAGTCCCCAAGGCGGGGGCCCGAACACTGAAGCTTTCTTT
V gene: TRBV19
J gene: TRBJ1-1
D gene: -
clone size: once

CDR3 protein: CASSPTGGPTDTQYF
CDR3 DNA: TGTGCCAGCAGCCCGACAGGGGGGCCCACAGATACGCAGTATTTT
V gene: TRBV7-3
J gene: TRBJ2-3
D gene: TRBD1
clone size: -

CDR3 protein: CASSQEQGYEQYF
CDR3 DNA: TGTGCCAGCAGCCAAGAACAGGGTTACGAGCAGTACTTC
V gene: TRBV4-2
J gene: TRBJ2-7
D gene: -
clone size: -

CDR3 protein: CASSQRGQGSYGYTF
CDR3 DNA: TGCGCCAGCAGCCAACGTGGACAGGGGTCCTATGGCTACACCTTC
V gene: TRBV4-3
J gene: TRBJ1-2
D gene: TRBD1
clone size: -

CDR3 protein: CASSLDGGLGTEAFF
CDR3 DNA: TGCGCCAGCAGCTTGGACGGGGGGCTGGGCACTGAAGCTTTCTTT
V gene: TRBV5-1
J gene: TRBJ1-1
D gene: -
clone size: -

CDR3 protein: CASSYQGARSGQPQHF
CDR3 DNA: TGTGCCAGCAGTTACCAAGGGGCGCGGTCGGGTCAGCCCCAGCATTTT
V gene: TRBV6-2/TRBV6-3
J gene: TRBJ1-5
D gene: -
clone size: -

CDR3 protein: CASSLSGQGRAFF
CDR3 DNA: TGTGCCAGCAGTTTATCTGGACAGGGTCGAGCTTTCTTT
V gene: TRBV27
J gene: TRBJ1-1
D gene: TRBD1
clone size: -

CDR3 protein: CASSERDRGYEQYF
CDR3 DNA: TGTGCCAGCAGTGAAAGGGACAGGGGTTACGAGCAGTACTTC
V gene: TRBV2
J gene: TRBJ2-7
D gene: TRBD1
clone size: -

CDR3 protein: CASSPPGQHGYTF
CDR3 DNA: TGTGCCAGCAGCCCCCCTGGACAGCATGGCTACACCTTC
V gene: TRBV9
J gene: TRBJ1-2
D gene: -
clone size: -

CDR3 protein: CASSPATVNTEAFF
CDR3 DNA: TGTGCCAGCTCACCCGCGACAGTGAACACTGAAGCTTTCTTT
V gene: TRBV18
J gene: TRBJ1-1
D gene: -
clone size: -

CDR3 protein: CASSQGFASGSSAQYF
CDR3 DNA: TGTGCCAGCAGCCAAGGTTTTGCTAGCGGGAGTTCAGCGCAGTATTTT
V gene: TRBV3-1/TRBV3-2
J gene: TRBJ2-3
D gene: TRBD2
clone size: -

CDR3 protein: CASRTDSEGYYGYTF
CDR3 DNA: TGTGCCAGCAGGACGGACAGTGAGGGGTACTATGGCTACACCTTC
V gene: TRBV6-5
J gene: TRBJ1-2
D gene: -
clone size: -

CDR3 protein: CASSLVGTGRRNSPLHF
CDR3 DNA: TGTGCTAGCAGCTTAGTCGGGACAGGGAGGCGGAATTCACCCCTCCACTTT
V gene: TRBV7-7
J gene: TRBJ1-6
D gene: TRBD1
clone size: -

CDR3 protein: CASSSGGQGGNQPQHF
CDR3 DNA: TGTGCCAGCAGCTCCGGAGGACAGGGTGGAAATCAGCCCCAGCATTTT
V gene: TRBV13
J gene: TRBJ1-5
D gene: TRBD1
clone size: -

CDR3 protein: CASSYTTTDTQYF
CDR3 DNA: TGTGCCAGCAGCTATACTACTACAGATACGCAGTATTTT
V gene: TRBV9
J gene: TRBJ2-3
D gene: -
clone size: -

CDR3 protein: CASSLGDRDTQYF
CDR3 DNA: TGTGCCAGCAGCTTGGGGGACAGAGATACGCAGTATTTT
V gene: TRBV28
J gene: TRBJ2-3
D gene: TRBD1
clone size: -

CDR3 protein: CASSPGDAGRNTIYF
CDR3 DNA: TGTGCCAGCAGCCCGGGGGACGCGGGTAGAAACACCATATATTTT
V gene: TRBV9
J gene: TRBJ1-3
D gene: -
clone size: -

CDR3 protein: CAWSVQVGTDTQYF
CDR3 DNA: TGTGCCTGGAGTGTACAGGTCGGCACAGATACGCAGTATTTT
V gene: TRBV30
J gene: TRBJ2-3
D gene: -
clone size: -

CDR3 protein: CASRTPPNEQFF
CDR3 DNA: TGTGCCAGCCGAACTCCACCCAATGAGCAGTTCTTC
V gene: TRBV12-3/TRBV12-4
J gene: TRBJ2-1
D gene: -
clone size: -

CDR3 protein: CASSQVSGRVGGELFF
CDR3 DNA: TGCGCCAGCAGCCAAGTGAGCGGGAGGGTCGGCGGGGAGCTGTTTTTT
V gene: TRBV4-1
J gene: TRBJ2-2
D gene: TRBD2
clone size: -

CDR3 protein: CASSLTTSPNEQFF
CDR3 DNA: TGTGCCAGCAGCTTAACGACTAGCCCGAATGAGCAGTTCTTC
V gene: TRBV7-2
J gene: TRBJ2-1
D gene: TRBD2
clone size: -

CDR3 protein: CASSLGGQGFYGYTF
CDR3 DNA: TGTGCCAGCAGCTTAGGGGGACAGGGATTTTATGGCTACACCTTC
V gene: TRBV7-8
J gene: TRBJ1-2
D gene: TRBD1
clone size: -

CDR3 protein: CAISGSGGDTGELFF
CDR3 DNA: TGTGCCATCAGCGGGAGCGGGGGGGACACCGGGGAGCTGTTTTTT
V gene: TRBV10-3
J gene: TRBJ2-2
D gene: TRBD2
clone size: -

CDR3 protein: CASSIGLGAGELFF
CDR3 DNA: TGTGCCAGTAGTATCGGATTGGGAGCCGGGGAGCTGTTTTTT
V gene: TRBV19
J gene: TRBJ2-2
D gene: -
clone size: -

CDR3 protein: CASSIDLNREETQYF
CDR3 DNA: TGTGCCAGTAGTATAGATTTGAACAGGGAAGAGACCCAGTACTTC
V gene: TRBV19
J gene: TRBJ2-5
D gene: -
clone size: -

CDR3 protein: CASSISGGSNYGYTF
CDR3 DNA: TGTGCCAGTAGTATATCGGGGGGCTCTAACTATGGCTACACCTTC
V gene: TRBV19
J gene: TRBJ1-2
D gene: -
clone size: many